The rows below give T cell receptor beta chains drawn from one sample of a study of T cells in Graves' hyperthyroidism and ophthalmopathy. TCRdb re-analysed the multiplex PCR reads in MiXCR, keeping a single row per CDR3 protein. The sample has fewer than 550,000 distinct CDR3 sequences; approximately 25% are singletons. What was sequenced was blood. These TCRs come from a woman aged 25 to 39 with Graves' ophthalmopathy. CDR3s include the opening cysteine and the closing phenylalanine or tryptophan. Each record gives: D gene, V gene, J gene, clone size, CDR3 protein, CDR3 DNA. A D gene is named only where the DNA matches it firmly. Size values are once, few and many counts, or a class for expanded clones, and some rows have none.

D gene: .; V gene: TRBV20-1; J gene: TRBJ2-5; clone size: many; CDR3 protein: CSGKGGGWETQYF; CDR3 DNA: TGCAGTGGGAAGGGAGGGGGTTGGGAGACCCAGTACTTC
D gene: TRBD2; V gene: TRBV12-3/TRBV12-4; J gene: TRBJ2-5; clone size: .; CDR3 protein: CASSPSGGPRETQYF; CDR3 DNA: TGTGCCAGCAGTCCTAGCGGGGGTCCTCGGGAGACCCAGTACTTC
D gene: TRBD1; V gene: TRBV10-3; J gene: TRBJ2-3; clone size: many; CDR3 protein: CAIMTGTGLRDTDTQYF; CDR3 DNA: TGTGCCATCATGACAGGGACGGGTTTACGCGACACAGATACGCAGTATTTT
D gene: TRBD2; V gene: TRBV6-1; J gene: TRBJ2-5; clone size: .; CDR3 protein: CAVGREGQETQYF; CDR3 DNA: TGTGCCGTTGGGCGGGAGGGCCAAGAGACCCAGTACTTC
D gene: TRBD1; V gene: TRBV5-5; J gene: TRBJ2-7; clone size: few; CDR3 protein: CASTREQGTYEQYF; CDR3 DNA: TGTGCCAGCACCCGAGAACAGGGGACCTACGAGCAGTACTTC
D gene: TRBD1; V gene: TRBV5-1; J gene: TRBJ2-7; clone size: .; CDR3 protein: CASSNNRGSSYEQYF; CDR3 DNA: TGCGCCAGCAGCAATAACAGGGGAAGCTCCTACGAGCAGTACTTC
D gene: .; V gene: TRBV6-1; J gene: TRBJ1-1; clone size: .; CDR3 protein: CASSRTRQAVGASEAFF; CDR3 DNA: TGTGCCAGCAGCCGGACCAGACAGGCGGTGGGGGCATCTGAAGCTTTCTTT
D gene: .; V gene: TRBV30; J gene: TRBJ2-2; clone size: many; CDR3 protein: CAWTRGNTGELFF; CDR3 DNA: TGTGCCTGGACTAGGGGAAACACCGGGGAGCTGTTTTTT
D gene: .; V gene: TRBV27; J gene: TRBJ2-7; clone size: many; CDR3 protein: CASSLVDRLYEQYF; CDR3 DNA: TGTGCCAGCAGTTTAGTGGACAGACTCTACGAGCAGTACTTC
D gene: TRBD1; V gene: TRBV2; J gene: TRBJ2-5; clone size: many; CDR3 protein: CASRSTGAETQYF; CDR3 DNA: TGTGCCAGCAGGTCGACAGGGGCAGAGACCCAGTACTTC
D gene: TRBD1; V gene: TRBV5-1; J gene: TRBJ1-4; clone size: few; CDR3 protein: CASSRDTGVNEKLFF; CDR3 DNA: TGCGCCAGCAGCAGAGACACAGGGGTTAATGAAAAACTGTTTTTT
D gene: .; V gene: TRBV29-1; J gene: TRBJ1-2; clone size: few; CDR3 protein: CSVGGDVSYGYTF; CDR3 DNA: TGCAGCGTTGGAGGGGACGTTAGCTATGGCTACACCTTC
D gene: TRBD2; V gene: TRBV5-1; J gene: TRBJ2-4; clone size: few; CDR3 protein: CASSRTSGRDIQYF; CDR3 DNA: TGCGCCAGCAGCAGGACTAGCGGGAGGGACATTCAGTACTTC
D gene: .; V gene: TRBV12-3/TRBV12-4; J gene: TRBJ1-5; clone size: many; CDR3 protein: CASSFVGPSGPQHF; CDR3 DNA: TGTGCCAGCAGTTTTGTAGGCCCCAGCGGGCCCCAGCATTTT
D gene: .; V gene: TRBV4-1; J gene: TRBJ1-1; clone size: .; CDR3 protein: CASSQVLNIWTEAFF; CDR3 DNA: TGCGCCAGCAGCCAAGTACTCAACATTTGGACTGAAGCTTTCTTT
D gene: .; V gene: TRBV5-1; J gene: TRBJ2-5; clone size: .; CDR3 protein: CASSGKTGWEETQYF; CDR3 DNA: TGCGCCAGCAGCGGGAAGACAGGATGGGAAGAGACCCAGTACTTC
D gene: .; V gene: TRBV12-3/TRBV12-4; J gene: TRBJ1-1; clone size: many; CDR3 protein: CASSLEVESAFEAFF; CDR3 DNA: TGTGCCAGCAGTTTAGAAGTGGAGTCCGCATTTGAAGCTTTCTTT
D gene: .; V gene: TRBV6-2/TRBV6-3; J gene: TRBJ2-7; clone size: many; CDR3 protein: CASSYRDEVTYEQYF; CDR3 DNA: TGTGCCAGCAGTTACAGGGATGAAGTAACCTACGAGCAGTACTTC
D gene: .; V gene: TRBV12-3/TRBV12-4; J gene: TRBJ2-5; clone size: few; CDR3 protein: CASRSDRRETQYF; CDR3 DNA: TGTGCCAGCAGATCGGACAGACGGGAGACCCAGTACTTC
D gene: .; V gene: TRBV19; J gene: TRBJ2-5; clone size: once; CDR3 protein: CASSTRREETQYF; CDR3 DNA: TGTGCCAGTAGTACCCGTAGAGAAGAGACCCAGTACTTC
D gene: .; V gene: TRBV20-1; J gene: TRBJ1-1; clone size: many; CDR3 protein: CSAPADGDAGETEAFF; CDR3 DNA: TGCAGTGCTCCTGCCGATGGGGACGCTGGCGAGACTGAAGCTTTCTTT
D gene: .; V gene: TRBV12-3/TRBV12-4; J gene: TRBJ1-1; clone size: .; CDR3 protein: CASRARGEYEHSEAFF; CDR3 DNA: TGTGCCAGCAGAGCCAGGGGAGAATATGAACACTCTGAAGCTTTCTTT
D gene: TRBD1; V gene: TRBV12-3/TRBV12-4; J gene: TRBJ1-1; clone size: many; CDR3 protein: CASRRQGRTEAFF; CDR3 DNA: TGTGCCAGCAGAAGACAGGGAAGGACTGAAGCTTTCTTT
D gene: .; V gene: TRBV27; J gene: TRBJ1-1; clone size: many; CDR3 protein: CASRGLTEAFF; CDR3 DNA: TGTGCCAGCAGGGGTCTCACTGAAGCTTTCTTT
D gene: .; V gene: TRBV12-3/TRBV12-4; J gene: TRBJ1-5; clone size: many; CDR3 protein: CASSPRTPNQPQHF; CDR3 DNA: TGTGCCAGCAGTCCTAGGACACCCAATCAGCCCCAGCATTTT
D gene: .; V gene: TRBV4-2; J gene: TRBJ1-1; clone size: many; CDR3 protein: CASSREEGRVAEAFF; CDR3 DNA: TGTGCCAGCAGCCGCGAGGAGGGGAGGGTAGCTGAAGCTTTCTTT
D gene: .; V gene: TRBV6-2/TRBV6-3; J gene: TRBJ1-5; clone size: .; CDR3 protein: CASTNPGQGYNQPQHF; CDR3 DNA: TGTGCCAGCACCAACCCCGGGCAGGGCTACAATCAGCCCCAGCATTTT
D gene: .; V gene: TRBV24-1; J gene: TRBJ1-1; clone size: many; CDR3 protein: CATSVEGRGNTEAFF; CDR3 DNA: TGTGCCACCAGTGTGGAGGGGAGAGGGAACACTGAAGCTTTCTTT
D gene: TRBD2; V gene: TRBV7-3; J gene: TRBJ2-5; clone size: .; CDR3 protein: CASSSGLSGRETQYF; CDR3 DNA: TGTGCCAGCAGCTCGGGACTTAGCGGGCGAGAGACCCAGTACTTC
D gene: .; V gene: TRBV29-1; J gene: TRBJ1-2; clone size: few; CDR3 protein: CSVEMIYGYTF; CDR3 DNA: TGCAGCGTTGAAATGATATATGGCTACACCTTC
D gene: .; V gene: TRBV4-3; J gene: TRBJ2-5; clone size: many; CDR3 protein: CASSQDTGVKTQYF; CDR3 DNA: TGCGCCAGCAGCCAAGATACCGGGGTTAAGACCCAGTACTTC
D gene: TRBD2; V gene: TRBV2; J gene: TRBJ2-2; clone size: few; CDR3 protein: CASSDMRGASTGELFF; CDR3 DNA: TGTGCCAGCAGCGACATGCGGGGGGCCTCCACCGGGGAGCTGTTTTTT
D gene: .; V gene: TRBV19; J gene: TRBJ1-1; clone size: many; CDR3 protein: CASSIQFTSEAFF; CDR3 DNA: TGTGCCAGTAGTATACAATTCACTTCTGAAGCTTTCTTT
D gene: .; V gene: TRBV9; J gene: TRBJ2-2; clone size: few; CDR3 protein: CASNVSPWGRLNTGELFF; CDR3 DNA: TGTGCCAGCAACGTATCACCCTGGGGTAGACTCAACACCGGGGAGCTGTTTTTT
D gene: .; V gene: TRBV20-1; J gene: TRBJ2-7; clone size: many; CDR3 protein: CSASRETYEQYF; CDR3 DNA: TGCAGTGCCAGCCGAGAAACCTACGAGCAGTACTTC
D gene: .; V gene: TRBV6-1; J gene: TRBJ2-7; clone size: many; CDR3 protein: CASSDWAGVGSYEQYF; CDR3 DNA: TGTGCCAGCAGTGATTGGGCAGGGGTAGGATCCTACGAGCAGTACTTC
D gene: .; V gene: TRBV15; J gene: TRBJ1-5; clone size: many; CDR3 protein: CATSTGRNQPQHF; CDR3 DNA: TGTGCCACCAGCACGGGTCGCAATCAGCCCCAGCATTTT
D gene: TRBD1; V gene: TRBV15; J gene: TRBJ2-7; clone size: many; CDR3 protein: CATSLRDRFEQYF; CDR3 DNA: TGTGCCACCAGCCTCCGGGACAGGTTCGAGCAGTACTTC
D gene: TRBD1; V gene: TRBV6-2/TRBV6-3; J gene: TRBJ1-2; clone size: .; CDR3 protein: CASKKQTGPDGYTF; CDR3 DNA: TGTGCCAGCAAAAAACAGACAGGGCCAGATGGCTACACCTTC
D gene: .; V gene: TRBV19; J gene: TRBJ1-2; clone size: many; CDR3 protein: CASLLTGGAPYGYTF; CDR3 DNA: TGTGCCAGCCTCTTAACCGGGGGGGCCCCATATGGCTACACCTTC
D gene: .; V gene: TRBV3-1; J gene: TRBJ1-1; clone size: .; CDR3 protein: CASSLAGQLAEAFF; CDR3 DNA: TGTGCCAGCAGCCTGGCGGGACAATTGGCTGAAGCTTTCTTT
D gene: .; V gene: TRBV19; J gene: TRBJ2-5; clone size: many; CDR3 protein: CASSIVYRGPETQYF; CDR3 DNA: TGTGCCAGTAGTATAGTTTACAGAGGTCCAGAGACCCAGTACTTC
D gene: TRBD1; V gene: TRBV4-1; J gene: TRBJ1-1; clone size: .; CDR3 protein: CASSHPGTGAEDTEAFF; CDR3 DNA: TGCGCCAGCAGCCACCCCGGGACAGGCGCGGAGGACACTGAAGCTTTCTTT
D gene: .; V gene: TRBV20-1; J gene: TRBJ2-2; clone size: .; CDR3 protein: CSARETGTSYTGELFF; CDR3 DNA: TGCAGTGCTAGAGAGACCGGGACATCTTACACCGGGGAGCTGTTTTTT
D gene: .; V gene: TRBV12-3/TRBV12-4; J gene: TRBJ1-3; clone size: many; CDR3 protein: CASSPQGGGNTIYF; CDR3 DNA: TGTGCCAGCAGTCCCCAGGGAGGAGGAAACACCATATATTTT
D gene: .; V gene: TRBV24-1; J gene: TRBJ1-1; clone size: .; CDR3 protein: CATSWGTEAFF; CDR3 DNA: TGTGCCACCTCATGGGGCACTGAAGCTTTCTTT
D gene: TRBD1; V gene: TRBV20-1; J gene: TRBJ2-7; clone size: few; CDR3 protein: CSATDRAIEYEQYF; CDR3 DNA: TGCAGTGCTACGGACAGGGCAATTGAATACGAGCAGTACTTC
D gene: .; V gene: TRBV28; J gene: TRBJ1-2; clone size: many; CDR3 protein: CASVGRGNWYYGYTF; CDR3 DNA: TGTGCCAGCGTTGGAAGGGGTAATTGGTACTATGGCTACACCTTC
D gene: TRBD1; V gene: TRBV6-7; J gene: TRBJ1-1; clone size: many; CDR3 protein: CASSYGQAGSEAFF; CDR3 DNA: TGTGCCAGCAGTTACGGACAGGCAGGTTCTGAAGCTTTCTTT
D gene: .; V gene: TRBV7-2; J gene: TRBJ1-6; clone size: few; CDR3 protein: CASSLAPNSPLHF; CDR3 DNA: TGTGCCAGCAGCTTAGCCCCCAATTCACCCCTCCACTTT
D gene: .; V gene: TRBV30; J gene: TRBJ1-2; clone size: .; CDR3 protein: CAWSKGWDGYTF; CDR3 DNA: TGTGCCTGGAGTAAGGGTTGGGATGGCTACACCTTC
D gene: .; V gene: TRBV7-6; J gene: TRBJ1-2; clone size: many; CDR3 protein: CASSSGVRNNYGYTF; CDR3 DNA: TGTGCCAGCAGCTCCGGGGTCAGAAATAACTATGGCTACACCTTC
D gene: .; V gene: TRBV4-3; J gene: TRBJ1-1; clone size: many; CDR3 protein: CASSHRGATEAFF; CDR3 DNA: TGCGCCAGCAGCCATCGAGGGGCCACTGAAGCTTTCTTT
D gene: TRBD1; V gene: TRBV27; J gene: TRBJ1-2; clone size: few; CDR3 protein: CASRDRVSYGYTF; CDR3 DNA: TGTGCCAGCAGGGACAGGGTTAGCTATGGCTACACCTTC
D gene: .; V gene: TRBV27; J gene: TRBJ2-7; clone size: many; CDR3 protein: CASSPVGARSYEQYF; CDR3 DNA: TGTGCCAGCAGTCCGGTGGGGGCGCGATCCTACGAGCAGTACTTC
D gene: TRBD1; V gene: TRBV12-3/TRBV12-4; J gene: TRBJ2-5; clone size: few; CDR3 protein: CASIPGQGARETQYF; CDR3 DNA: TGTGCCAGCATCCCGGGACAGGGGGCTAGGGAGACCCAGTACTTC
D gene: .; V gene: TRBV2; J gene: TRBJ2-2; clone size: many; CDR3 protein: CASIRVTGELFF; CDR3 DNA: TGTGCCAGCATTCGGGTTACCGGGGAGCTGTTTTTT